This entry lists 20 T cell receptor beta chains sequenced from one sample in a study of Graves' ophthalmopathy and Graves' hyperthyroidism. Using RNA transcripts, the TCR beta CDR3 regions were amplified. RT-PCR was first run with HTBI primers, then multiplex PCR in a second round. TCRdb reanalysed the multiplex PCR reads using MiXCR and keeps one entry per CDR3 protein. The sample shows around 340,000 distinct CDR3 sequences, 15% to 20% of them seen only once. The sequencing input was peripheral blood. The receptors stem from an adult man with Graves' ophthalmopathy.

This clonotype was detected many times. This sequence joins TRBV27 and TRBJ1-1, with 8 bases fitting TRBD1. The ends lost 3 bases at V and 4 bases at J; junction bases unmatched: 10. Germline lookup yields CDR1 MNHEY and CDR2 SMNVEV (reference sequence). The CDR3 consists of 16 residues. CDR3 sequence reads: CASSLDRAVAGTEAFF. As DNA, the CDR3 is TGTGCCAGCAGTTTGGACAGGGCCGTGGCGGGCACTGAAGCTTTCTTT.

This clonotype was picked up a small number of times. This chain links TRBV6-2 or TRBV6-3 with TRBJ2-5; D not certain. The V gene lost 0 bases and the J gene lost 5 bases, with 19 bases spanning the gap. The CDR3 has 17 amino acids. The germline gives CDR1 MNHEY, CDR2 SVGEGT. CDR3 bases: TGTGCCAGCAGTTACTCGAGTGAAGGAACATATTGGGAGACCCAGTACTTC. Translation gives CASSYSSEGTYWETQYF.

This clonotype was found many times. V gene TRBV12-3 or TRBV12-4 combines with J gene TRBJ1-1, with D unresolved. V dropped 6 bases and J dropped 8 bases, with 10 bases sitting between them. The CDR3 loop spans 11 amino acids. The CDR3 region has the DNA TGTGCCAGCAGGCGCACCGGAGAAGCTTTCTTT. This gives the protein CASRRTGEAFF.

The chain employs TRBV12-3 or TRBV12-4 and TRBJ2-2; D is ambiguous. V was pared by 6 bases and J by 6 bases, with 11 bases between. The CDR3 covers 13 residues. The chain's CDR3 is CASSPRPAGELFF. The CDR3 nucleotides read TGTGCCAGCAGCCCAAGACCGGCCGGGGAGCTGTTTTTT.

The J gene is TRBJ2-7, the V gene TRBV20-1, with 8 bases lining up with TRBD1. The CDR3 totals 14 residues. Germline V CDR1 and CDR2: DFQATT, SNEGSKA (reference sequence). V gave up 1 base and J gave up 5 bases; unmatched junction bases: 7. The CDR3 nucleotides read TGCAGTGCTAGAGTAGGGCAGGGGGCCGACGAGCAGTACTTC. Its protein product is CSARVGQGADEQYF.

This clonotype has at least ten counts. The chain recombines TRBV6-5 with TRBJ1-6; D is ambiguous. The germline CDR1 and CDR2 sequences are MNHEY and SVGAGI. V shed 2 bases and J shed 7 bases, with 18 bases lying between them. This CDR3 is 17 amino acids long. As DNA, the CDR3 is TGTGCCAGCAGTTACCGTGGGTTATGGGCAGCGAATTCACCCCTCCACTTT. This gives the protein CASSYRGLWAANSPLHF.

Many counts were recorded for this clonotype. The gene calls are TRBV6-1 and TRBJ2-5, with D perhaps given as TRBD1 or TRBD2 (5 bases each). The CDR3 extends over 15 amino acids. The V end lost 7 bases, the J end lost 7 bases, and 22 bases lay between the germline ends. In germline, CDR1 is MNHNS, CDR2 SASEGT. The CDR3 loop is CASTATGTAYLTQYF. CDR3 nucleotide sequence: TGTGCCAGCACCGCCACCGGGACGGCCTACCTGACCCAGTACTTC.

The table lists this clonotype with many counts. This chain connects TRBV19 to TRBJ1-6, with D uncertain. The V end was cut by 7 bases, the J end by 10 bases, with 11 bases between. This CDR3 has 12 residues. The germline V gene has CDR1 LNHDA and CDR2 SQIVND (reference sequence). CDR3 protein: CASTGFESPLHF. CDR3 DNA sequence: TGTGCCAGTACGGGGTTTGAATCACCCCTCCACTTT.

The J gene is TRBJ2-7, the V gene TRBV28; D may correspond to TRBD1 or TRBD2 (5 bases each). Looked up from germline, CDR1 is MDHEN and CDR2 is SYDVKM. This CDR3 has 14 amino acids. V gave up 5 bases and J gave up 3 bases, with 14 bases separating them. This chain's CDR3 is CASSGDREVYEQYF. The CDR3 bases are TGTGCCAGCAGTGGGGACCGAGAGGTCTACGAGCAGTACTTC.

This clonotype was seen repeatedly, ten times or more. J is TRBJ2-5 and V is TRBV3-1; 9 bases match TRBD2. Germline V lookup: CDR1 LGHDT, CDR2 YNNKEL (reference sequence). CDR3 length: 15 residues. J lost 5 bases, V lost 4 bases, and 8 bases had no gene match. The CDR3 DNA follows: TGTGCCAGCAGCCCCGTAGCGGGAGTCTTGGAGACCCAGTACTTC. Translating it yields CASSPVAGVLETQYF.

This clonotype was seen ten or more times. V is TRBV20-1 and J is TRBJ1-1, with a weak D call TRBD1 (5 bases). Trimming removed 6 bases from V and 0 bases from J, with 11 bases in between. The CDR3 is 13 amino acids. Germline V gene lookup returns CDR1 DFQATT and CDR2 SNEGSKA (reference sequence). The CDR3 DNA sequence: TGCAGTGCGTCCGACAGAATGAACACTGAAGCTTTCTTT. Translated, it gives CSASDRMNTEAFF.

This clonotype was picked up many times. The chain has TRBV20-1 and TRBJ1-2, with D possibly being TRBD1 (6 bases). The CDR3 is made up of 13 amino acids. CDR1 is DFQATT, CDR2 SNEGSKA, per germline (reference sequence). V lost 5 bases and J lost 2, with 12 bases in between. The CDR3 DNA follows: TGCAGTGCTCGACAGGAGAACAACTATGGCTACACCTTC. As protein: CSARQENNYGYTF.

Ten or more counts support this clonotype. The genes are TRBV19 and TRBJ2-7; D call uncertain. V was cut by 2 bases and J by 3 bases, with 11 bases left in between. The V gene's germline CDR1 is LNHDA and CDR2 SQIVND (reference sequence). The CDR3 is made up of 14 amino acids. In DNA, the CDR3 is TGTGCCAGTAGTATAACATTATGGAACTACGAGCAGTACTTC. It codes for CASSITLWNYEQYF.

This clonotype occurred many times. The rearrangement links TRBV18 to TRBJ2-2; D possibly corresponds to TRBD2 (6 bases). The CDR3 has 15 residues. Trimming pared 6 bases from V and 1 base from J, leaving 12 bases between. Germline-derived CDR1 and CDR2 are KGHSH and LQKENI. CDR3 bases: TGTGCCAGCTCGTTTAGCGGTTTGAACACCGGGGAGCTGTTTTTT. It translates to CASSFSGLNTGELFF.

This clonotype has at least ten counts. The chain has TRBV30 and TRBJ1-2, with TRBD1 identical over 7 bases. The CDR3 extends over 11 amino acids. Germline assignment: CDR1 GTSNPN and CDR2 SVGIG (reference sequence). Trimming took 4 bases from V and 6 from J; bases not matched to a gene: 2. CDR3 sequence reads: CAWNDRDGYTF. CDR3 bases: TGTGCCTGGAACGACAGGGATGGCTACACCTTC.

This rearrangement joins TRBV4-3 to TRBJ1-1; D gene uncertain. The germline V and J ends were trimmed by 1 base and 8 bases, with 11 bases remaining between them. This CDR3 comprises 13 residues. The germline CDR1 and CDR2 sequences are LGHNA and YSLEER. In nucleotides, the CDR3 is TGCGCCAGCAGCCAAGGAGGTAGCGGGGAAGCTTTCTTT. This sequence encodes CASSQGGSGEAFF.

This clonotype was seen repeatedly, ten times or more. V and J are TRBV7-2 and TRBJ1-1, with 8 bases aligning to TRBD1. The CDR3 covers 14 residues. V dropped 2 bases and J dropped 6; count of bases not matched to a gene: 5. CDR1 and CDR2 (germline): SGHTA, FQGNSA. This CDR3 is CTSSLQGALAEAFF. For the CDR3, the DNA is TGTACCAGCAGCTTACAGGGGGCCCTTGCTGAAGCTTTCTTT.

This clonotype was counted many times. No conserved phenylalanine or tryptophan ends this CDR3, so it is likely a read error. This sequence joins TRBV6-2 or TRBV6-3 and TRBJ2-7, with 10 bases that match TRBD1. The CDR3 contains 15 residues. J was trimmed by 5 bases and V by 2 bases; bases with no gene match: 6. CDR1 and CDR2 (germline): MNHEY, SVGEGT. The CDR3 sequence: CASSYRDRGRNEQYL. CDR3 in DNA: TGTGCCAGCAGTTACCGGGACAGGGGTAGGAACGAGCAGTACCTC.

This clonotype was recorded at least ten times. Since a much larger clone is just one base distant, this may be a read error. This rearrangement joins TRBV30 to TRBJ1-5; D possibly corresponds to TRBD1 (5 bases). Trimming took 0 bases from V and 6 from J, leaving 12 bases between them. There are 14 residues in the CDR3. CDR1 is GTSNPN, CDR2 SVGIG, per germline (reference sequence). CDR3 sequence: CAWSVQWGSQPQHF. The CDR3 nucleotides read TGTGCCTGGAGTGTACAATGGGGCAGTCAGCCCCAGCATTTT.

This clonotype was seen many times. This chain uses TRBV6-1 with TRBJ1-5; D call uncertain. The CDR3 sequence is 16 residues long. Germline V CDR1 and CDR2: MNHNS, SASEGT. Trimming cost V 5 bases and J 11 bases, with 25 bases left between them. CDR3 loop: CASSPPGGPAPQAQHF. As DNA, the CDR3 is TGTGCCAGCAGTCCCCCGGGAGGTCCTGCCCCGCAGGCCCAGCATTTT.